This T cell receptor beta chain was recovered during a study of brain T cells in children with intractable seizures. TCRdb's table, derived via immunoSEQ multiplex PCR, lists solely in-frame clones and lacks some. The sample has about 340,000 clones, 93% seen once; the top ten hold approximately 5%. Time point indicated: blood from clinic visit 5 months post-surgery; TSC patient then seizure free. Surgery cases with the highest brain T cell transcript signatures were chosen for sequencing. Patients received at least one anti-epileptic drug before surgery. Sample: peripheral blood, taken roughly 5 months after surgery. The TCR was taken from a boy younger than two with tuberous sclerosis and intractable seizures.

The CDR3 protein is CASSSEAFRTGGTEAFF. CDR3 nucleotide sequence: TGTGCCAGCAGCTCGGAAGCGTTCCGGACAGGGGGCACTGAAGCTTTCTTT. The chain couples TRBV7-6 to TRBJ1-1; TRBD1 aligns across 10 bases. This CDR3 contains 17 residues. The germline CDR1 and CDR2 sequences are SGHVS and FNYEAQ. J lost 4 bases, V lost 4 bases, and 12 bases had no gene match. The full variable domain, rest sourced from reference TRBV7-6 and TRBJ1-1, is GAGVSQSPRYKVTKRGQDVALRCDPISGHVSLYWYRQALGQGPEFLTYFNYEAQQDKSGLPNDRFSAERPEGSISTLTIQRTEQRDSAMYRCASSSEAFRTGGTEAFFGQGTRLTVV.